This record concerns one TCR beta chain sequence. The data derive from a study of blood T cell repertoires in COVID-19. This CDR3 has 15 amino acids. Trimming removed 4 bases at V and 2 bases at J, with 14 bases between. Looked up from germline, CDR1 is MNHNY and CDR2 is SVGAGI (reference sequence). Method: immunoSEQ multiplex PCR; TCRdb's copy keeps in-frame clones and lacks some. The table includes roughly 190,000 clones, about 93% detected once. The chain couples TRBV6-6 to TRBJ1-2; D possibly corresponds to TRBD1 (5 bases). The clonotype comes from a man aged 30 to 39 with COVID-19, enrolled during active disease. Specimen: peripheral blood. The CDR3 DNA is TGTGCCAGCAGTTTAGACAGCTTGCTCAACTATGGCTACACCTTC. Translation gives CASSLDSLLNYGYTF.